The source of this TCR beta chain is a study of graft-versus-host responses after intestinal transplantation. Study summary: Multivisceral, liver-intestinal, or isolated intestinal grafts went to recipients. Uniformly, recipients were administered anti-thymocyte globulin induction with subsequent tacrolimus and steroids for three to four years.

Regarding the study as a whole: Among circulating GvH clones, peak levels were associated with early post-transplant declines in HvG clones. Detection of GvH clones occurred in recipient marrow, and some had their first appearance in ileum or blood.

The method was immunoSEQ multiplex PCR; TCRdb's version includes in-frame clones alone and lacks a portion of them. The sample comprises about 97,000 clones, around nine tenths of which are singletons, and around 16% rests with the top ten. The germline V gene has CDR1 SGHNT and CDR2 YYREEE (reference sequence). The V end lost 0 bases, the J end lost 0 bases, and 18 bases lay between the germline ends. This CDR3 has 18 residues. To note about this clone: Antigen unknown.

The specimen comprised PBMCs, sampled about 460 days after intestinal transplant. This chain joins TRBV5-4 and TRBJ1-1; possibly TRBD1 for D (5 bases). This clonotype originated in a human patient who received an intestinal transplant, so some T cells may come from the graft donor. The DNA for the CDR3 is TGTGCCAGCAGCTTGGAGGGGTTGGGCAGGGCGGTGAACACTGAAGCTTTCTTT. This sequence encodes CASSLEGLGRAVNTEAFF.